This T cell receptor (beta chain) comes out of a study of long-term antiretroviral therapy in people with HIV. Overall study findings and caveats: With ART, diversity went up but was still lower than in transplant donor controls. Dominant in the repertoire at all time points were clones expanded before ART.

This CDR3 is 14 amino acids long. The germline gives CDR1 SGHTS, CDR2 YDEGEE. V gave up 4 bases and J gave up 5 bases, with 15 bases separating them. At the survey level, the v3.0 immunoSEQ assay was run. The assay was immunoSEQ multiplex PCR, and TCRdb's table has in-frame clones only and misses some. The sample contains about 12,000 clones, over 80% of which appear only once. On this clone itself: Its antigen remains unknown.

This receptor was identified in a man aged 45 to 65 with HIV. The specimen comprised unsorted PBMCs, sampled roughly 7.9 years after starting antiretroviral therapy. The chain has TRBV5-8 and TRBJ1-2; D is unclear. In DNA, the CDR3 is TGTGCCAGCAGCCCGGACCCTCCCTCATATGGCTACACCTTC. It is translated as CASSPDPPSYGYTF.